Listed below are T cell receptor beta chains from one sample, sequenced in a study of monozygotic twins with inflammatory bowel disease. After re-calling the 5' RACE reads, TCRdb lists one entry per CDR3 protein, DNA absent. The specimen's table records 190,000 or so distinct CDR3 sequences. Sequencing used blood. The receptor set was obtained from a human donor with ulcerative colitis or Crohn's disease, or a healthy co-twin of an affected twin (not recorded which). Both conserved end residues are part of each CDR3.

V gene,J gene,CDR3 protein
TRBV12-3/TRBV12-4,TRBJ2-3,CASSYGKRGGTDTQYF
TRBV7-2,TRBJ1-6,CASSEQGLSLHF
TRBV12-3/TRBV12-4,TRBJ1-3,CASSWTQGSSSGNTIYF
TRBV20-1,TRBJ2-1,CSARGTGGLGLFF
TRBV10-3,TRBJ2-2,CAVRTGLGTGELFF
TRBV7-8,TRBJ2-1,CASSLDRVLFF
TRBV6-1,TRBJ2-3,CASSLRDPVTDTQYF
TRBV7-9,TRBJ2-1,CASRPPGTGRNEQFF
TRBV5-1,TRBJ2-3,CASSLIPLDTQYF
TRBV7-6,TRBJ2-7,CASSPGTASSCEQYF
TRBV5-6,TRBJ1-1,CASSLRTANTEAFF
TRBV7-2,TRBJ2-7,CASSLVASGTYEQYF
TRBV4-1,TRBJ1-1,CASSQDLTIINTEAFF
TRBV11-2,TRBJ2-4,CASRNVRDRGNIQYF
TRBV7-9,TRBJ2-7,CAGAGQGFSEEQYF
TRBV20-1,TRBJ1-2,CSAREMVGAANYGYTF
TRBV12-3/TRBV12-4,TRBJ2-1,CASRAGAQLGEQFF
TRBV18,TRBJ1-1,CASSEGLYTEAFF
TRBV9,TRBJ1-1,CASSISGNLNTEAFF
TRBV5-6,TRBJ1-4,CASSLYIYGGEKLFF
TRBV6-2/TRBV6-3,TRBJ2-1,CASSSPGLRNEQFF
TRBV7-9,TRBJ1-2,CASSWDRGNYGYTF
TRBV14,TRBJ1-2,CASSQRPLDYGYTF
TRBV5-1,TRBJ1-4,CASSLVSGATNEKLFF
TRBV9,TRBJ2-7,CASSVNPGTGFYEQYF
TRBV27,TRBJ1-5,CASSLTGGYNQPQHF
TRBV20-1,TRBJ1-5,CSARDPRGNQPQHF
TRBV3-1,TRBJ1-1,CASSQGGFDRPGTEAFF
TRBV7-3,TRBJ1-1,CASSPSGTDPQAIF
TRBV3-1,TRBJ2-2,CASSQVTGNPNTGELFF
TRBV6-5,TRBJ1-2,CASSFGTGSTYGYTF
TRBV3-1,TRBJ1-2,CASSQEGAGDYGYTF
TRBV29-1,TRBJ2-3,CSVFPPLTANTQYF
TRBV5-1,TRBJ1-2,CASSLIGDYGYTF
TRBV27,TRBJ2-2,CASSLFAGRTANTGELFF
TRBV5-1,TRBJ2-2,CASRTPANTGELFF
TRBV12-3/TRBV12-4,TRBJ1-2,CASSSNRGAYGYTF
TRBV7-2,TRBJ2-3,CASSLSLSLTGFSTDTQYF
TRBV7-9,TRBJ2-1,CASSSPTGTEYNEQFF
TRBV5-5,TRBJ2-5,CASSPGGQGEETQYF
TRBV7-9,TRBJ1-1,CASSLAAGDTEAFF
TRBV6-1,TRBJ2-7,CASTKEGAYEQYF
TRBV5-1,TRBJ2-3,CASSFIPGTDTQYF
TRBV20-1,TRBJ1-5,CSASSTGISNQPQHF
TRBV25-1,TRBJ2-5,CASSAPSGTQYF
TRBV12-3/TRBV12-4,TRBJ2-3,CASRSRQTDTQYF
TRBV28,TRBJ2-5,CASRPLDRRGETQYF
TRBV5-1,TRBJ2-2,CASSRDTANTGELFF
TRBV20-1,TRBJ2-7,CSADGTVSNYEQYF
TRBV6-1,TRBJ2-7,CASQTGWVAYEQYF
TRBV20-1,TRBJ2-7,CSATSEGRGEQYF
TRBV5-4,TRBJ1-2,CASSSPTWRGFDEGYTF
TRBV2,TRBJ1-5,CASRDRGNQPQHF
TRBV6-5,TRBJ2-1,CASSDSPGSYNEQFF
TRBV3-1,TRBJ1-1,CASSQTGPEAFF
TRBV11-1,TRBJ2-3,CASSLVVRTDTQYF
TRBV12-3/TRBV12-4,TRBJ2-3,CASIRQGEVTTDTQYF